A single sample is the source of the 17 T cell receptor beta chains below, sequenced in a study. One entry per CDR3 protein, called by TCRdb with MiXCR from the 5' RACE reads. The data hold about 1,700 distinct CDR3 sequences, with approximately 8% observed a single time. The sequenced sample consisted of central memory T cells from blood PBMCs. Subset reported: central memory CD4+ T cells. These receptors came from a female donor with HIV.

Judged by abundance, this clonotype is medium-sized. The chain employs TRBV14 and TRBJ1-6; D remains ambiguous. Germline V CDR1 and CDR2: SGHDN, FVKESK. This CDR3 region has 14 residues. V was trimmed by 0 bases and J by 10 bases, leaving 10 bases between them. The CDR3 sequence is CASSQEAWGSPLHF. The CDR3 coding sequence is TGTGCCAGCAGCCAAGAGGCCTGGGGATCACCCCTCCACTTT.

By share, this clonotype ranks as large (0.1 to 1%). The V and J genes are TRBV29-1 and TRBJ1-2; D may be TRBD1 (6 bases). This CDR3 region has 12 residues. CDR1 is SQVTM, CDR2 ANQGSEA, per germline. Trimming took 8 bases from V and 6 from J, leaving 16 bases between them. CDR3 sequence reads: CSIRSGAHGYTF. As DNA, the CDR3 is TGCAGCATCCGGTCGGGGGCGCATGGCTACACCTTC.

By its share, this clonotype is medium-sized (0.01 to 0.1%). CDR3: CASSAGTSVGTQYF. The DNA of the CDR3 is TGTGCCAGCAGCGCCGGGACTAGCGTTGGGACCCAGTACTTC. The rearrangement links TRBV7-2 to TRBJ2-5; 10 bases fit TRBD2. The ends lost 5 bases at V and 7 bases at J; junction bases unmatched: 7. The V gene's germline CDR1 is SGHTA and CDR2 FQGNSA. The length of the CDR3 is 14 residues.

This clonotype qualifies as medium-sized. V and J are TRBV7-6 and TRBJ2-1; 9 bases are shared with TRBD2. Germline V gene data show CDR1 as SGHVS and CDR2 as FNYEAQ. The CDR3 is made up of 16 amino acids. J gave up 6 bases and V 1 base, and 7 bases lay outside the gene matches. As DNA, the CDR3 is TGTGCCAGCAGCTTAGGTTCCGCGGGGGGGCCCAATGAGCAGTTCTTC. Amino acids: CASSLGSAGGPNEQFF.

This clonotype was observed a few times. The chain carries TRBV2 and TRBJ1-5; perhaps TRBD1 as D (6 bases). CDR1 and CDR2 from the germline V gene are SNHLY and FYNNEI. The CDR3 is 12 amino acids. V dropped 7 bases and J dropped 5 bases, with 9 bases sitting between them. The CDR3 DNA sequence: TGTGCCAGCAAACAGGGTCATCAGCCCCAGCATTTT. Translation: CASKQGHQPQHF.

V is TRBV30 and J is TRBJ1-2; no definite D call. Germline V CDR1 and CDR2: GTSNPN, SVGIG (reference sequence). V was shortened by 4 bases and J by 8 bases, with 20 bases between the two germline ends. The CDR3 is made up of 14 amino acids. The CDR3: CAWTLGGRWSGYTF. CDR3 bases: TGTGCCTGGACGCTTGGTGGGCGGTGGAGCGGCTACACCTTC.

By sample fraction, this clonotype is medium-sized (0.01 to 0.1%). The rearrangement links TRBV14 to TRBJ2-3; D perhaps matches TRBD2 (5 bases). Trimming left V 4 bases short and J 0 bases short, with 17 bases between. In germline, CDR1 is SGHDN, CDR2 FVKESK. The CDR3 length is 17 residues. DNA for the CDR3: TGTGCCAGCAGCCCCACCCGCGGAGGCCCTAGCACAGATACGCAGTATTTT. Protein product: CASSPTRGGPSTDTQYF.

This chain joins TRBV7-6 and TRBJ2-1; D remains unclear. The CDR3 has 13 residues. The V gene lost 1 base and the J gene lost 6 bases, with 7 bases spanning the gap. In germline, CDR1 is SGHVS, CDR2 FNYEAQ. The chain's CDR3 is CASSLGRSNEQFF. The CDR3 nucleotides are TGTGCCAGCAGCTTAGGAAGGTCCAATGAGCAGTTCTTC.

The genes are TRBV10-3 and TRBJ1-1, with TRBD1 matching 9 bases. The J segment lost 6 bases and the V segment lost 0 bases, leaving 5 bases of the junction unmatched. Germline V lookup: CDR1 ENHRY, CDR2 SYGVKD. CDR3 size: 15 residues. CDR3 DNA: TGTGCCATCAGTGAGTCACAGGGGGCTGTTGCTGAAGCTTTCTTT. It yields the protein CAISESQGAVAEAFF.

The rearrangement uses TRBV30 and TRBJ1-2, with D unresolved. The ends were cut back, 2 bases at V and 5 bases at J, with 9 bases in the middle. Looked up from germline, CDR1 is GTSNPN and CDR2 is SVGIG (reference sequence). The CDR3 is 12 amino acids. CDR3 bases: TGTGCCTGGAGTCTCCCGGGGTATGGCTACACCTTC. It codes for CAWSLPGYGYTF.

This clonotype came up a few times. The chain carries TRBV6-1 and TRBJ1-5; D remains ambiguous. V was trimmed by 7 bases and J by 1 base, leaving 11 bases between them. CDR1 is MNHNS and CDR2 is SASEGT in the germline V gene. This CDR3 region has 14 residues. The CDR3 sequence is CASKGINSNQPQHF. For the CDR3, the DNA is TGTGCCAGCAAAGGGATAAACAGCAATCAGCCCCAGCATTTT.

This clonotype is large within its sample. The chain combines TRBV10-3 with TRBJ1-1; maybe TRBD1 (5 bases). The CDR3 runs to 14 residues. Looked up from germline, CDR1 is ENHRY and CDR2 is SYGVKD. V was clipped by 8 bases and J by 0 bases, with 13 bases between them. This CDR3 is CAISTQDLNTEAFF. CDR3 DNA sequence: TGTGCCATCTCCACACAGGACCTGAACACTGAAGCTTTCTTT.

This clonotype is medium-sized by share. The chain couples TRBV30 to TRBJ1-6; no clear D gene. Germline V gene data show CDR1 as GTSNPN and CDR2 as SVGIG (reference sequence). CDR3 length: 13 residues. V was clipped by 3 bases and J by 7 bases, with 10 bases between them. CDR3 residues: CAWRRLLNSPLHF. CDR3 bases: TGTGCCTGGAGAAGACTTCTAAATTCACCCCTCCACTTT.

This clonotype is deemed medium-sized. The rearrangement joins TRBV15 to TRBJ2-5; TRBD1 is a possible D gene (7 bases). V gave up 1 base and J gave up 5 bases, with 14 bases separating them. The CDR3 consists of 15 residues. Germline values: CDR1 LNHNV, CDR2 YYDKDF (reference sequence). CDR3 in DNA: TGTGCCACCAGCAGAGCTCCGACAGGGAGGGAGACCCAGTACTTC. It is translated as CATSRAPTGRETQYF.

This clonotype is deemed medium-sized (0.01 to 0.1%). The V call is TRBV20-1, the J call TRBJ2-1, with D possibly being TRBD2 (5 bases). CDR1 is DFQATT and CDR2 is SNEGSKA in the germline V gene (reference sequence). Trimming took off 7 bases at V and 3 bases at J, with 16 bases between the two ends. The CDR3 has 14 residues. CDR3: CSVDFGGGYNEQFF. The DNA for the CDR3 is TGCAGTGTCGACTTTGGCGGAGGCTACAATGAGCAGTTCTTC.

By sample share, this clonotype is medium-sized (0.01 to 0.1%). This chain uses TRBV11-3 with TRBJ2-2; no clear D gene. Germline lookup yields CDR1 SGHNT and CDR2 YENEEA. This CDR3 is 13 amino acids long. V was pared by 2 bases and J by 6 bases, with 7 bases between. The CDR3 DNA reads TGTGCCAGCAGCTTATCAGAGGCCGGGGAGCTGTTTTTT. Residues: CASSLSEAGELFF.

This chain links TRBV6-5 with TRBJ2-1; tentative D call: TRBD1 (5 bases). The germline CDR1 and CDR2 sequences are MNHEY and SVGAGI. Trimming took 0 bases from V and 0 from J, leaving 6 bases between them. The CDR3 extends over 15 amino acids. The CDR3 DNA reads as TGTGCCAGCAGTTACTCGCAGGGCTCCTACAATGAGCAGTTCTTC. It yields the protein CASSYSQGSYNEQFF.